These 9 T cell receptor beta chains were sequenced from one sample in a study of control samples from healthy donors and cancer patients. Here immunoSEQ multiplex PCR was the method, and the copy in TCRdb shows in-frame clones only, minus some. The sample shows tens of thousands of clones, 70% to 90% of them seen only once. Sequencing was done on a sample of PBMCs. Source of these receptors: a woman aged 45-65 years with head and neck cancer.

DNA of the CDR3: TGTGCCAGCAGCCGTCCTTTGGCAGGGGACTTCACCGGGGAGCTGTTTTTT. Amino acids: CASSRPLAGDFTGELFF. The chain joins TRBV4-2 to TRBJ2-2; TRBD1 or TRBD2 may be the D gene (6 bases each). V was cut by 4 bases and J by 4 bases, with 19 bases left in between. There are 17 residues in the CDR3. The germline gives CDR1 LGHNA, CDR2 YNFKEQ.

This clone was detected once. The V and J genes are TRBV15 and TRBJ2-4; D not resolved. This CDR3 is 13 amino acids long. CDR1 and CDR2 from the germline V gene are LNHNV and YYDKDF (reference sequence). V dropped 0 bases and J dropped 7 bases, with 7 bases sitting between them. The CDR3 DNA is TGTGCCACCAGCAGAGATCTGGGGAACATTCAGTACTTC. Residues: CATSRDLGNIQYF.

The chain is built from TRBV30 and TRBJ1-5; D possibly corresponds to TRBD1 (5 bases). In germline, CDR1 is GTSNPN, CDR2 SVGIG (reference sequence). The CDR3 covers 14 residues. Trimming took off 2 bases at V and 0 bases at J, with 8 bases between the two ends. The chain's CDR3 is CAWSQTDSNQPQHF. The CDR3 DNA reads as TGTGCCTGGAGTCAGACAGATAGCAATCAGCCCCAGCATTTT. The complete variable domain, with remaining parts taken from reference TRBV30 and TRBJ1-5, reads SQTIHQWPATLVQPVGSPLSLECTVEGTSNPNLYWYRQAAGRGLQLLFYSVGIGQISSEVPQNLSASRPQDRQFILSSKKLLLSDSGFYLCAWSQTDSNQPQHFGDGTRLSIL.

The chain combines TRBV9 with TRBJ2-2, with unresolved D. Germline assignment: CDR1 SGDLS and CDR2 YYNGEE. The CDR3 is 14 amino acids. Trimming took 0 bases from V and 5 from J, leaving 8 bases between them. In DNA, the CDR3 is TGTGCCAGCAGCGTAGATGCCCGGACCGGGGAGCTGTTTTTT. Encoded protein: CASSVDARTGELFF.

Only a few counts were recorded for this clone. The rearrangement uses TRBV9 and TRBJ2-7, with D perhaps matching TRBD2 (6 bases). Germline assignment: CDR1 SGDLS and CDR2 YYNGEE. The CDR3 contains 16 residues. Trimming took off 0 bases at V and 0 bases at J, with 13 bases between the two ends. CDR3 loop: CASSVGLADSSYEQYF. In DNA, the CDR3 is TGTGCCAGCAGCGTAGGATTAGCGGATAGCTCCTACGAGCAGTACTTC. Looking up the rest from reference TRBV9 and TRBJ2-7 gives the full variable domain: DSGVTQTPKHLITATGQRVTLRCSPRSGDLSVYWYQQSLDQGLQFLIQYYNGEERAKGNILERFSAQQFPDLHSELNLSSLELGDSALYFCASSVGLADSSYEQYFGPGTRLTVT.

This chain connects TRBV19 to TRBJ2-4, with 9 positions matching TRBD1. The CDR3 totals 22 residues. CDR1 and CDR2 (germline): LNHDA, SQIVND (reference sequence). V was clipped by 7 bases and J by 3 bases; unmatched bases: 28. The CDR3 here is CASKPSGGVRTGASLFKNIQYF. CDR3 bases: TGTGCCAGTAAACCGTCGGGAGGAGTAAGGACAGGGGCTTCATTATTCAAAAACATTCAGTACTTC. Variable domain in full (rest from reference TRBV19 and TRBJ2-4): DGGITQSPKYLFRKEGQNVTLSCEQNLNHDAMYWYRQDPGQGLRLIYYSQIVNDFQKGDIAEGYSVSREKKESFPLTVTSAQKNPTAFYLCASKPSGGVRTGASLFKNIQYFGAGTRLSVL.

V is TRBV15 and J is TRBJ1-3, with 7 positions matching TRBD1. V was pared by 6 bases and J by 4 bases, with 3 bases of the junction left unmatched. The CDR3 runs 13 residues. Germline-derived CDR1 and CDR2 are LNHNV and YYDKDF (reference sequence). The CDR3 loop is CATRRDRGNTIYF. CDR3 coding DNA: TGTGCCACCAGGAGGGACAGAGGAAACACCATATATTTT.

The chain uses TRBV30 and TRBJ1-3, with D uncertain. Trimming cost V 0 bases and J 0 bases, with 6 bases left between them. CDR3 length: 14 residues. Germline-derived CDR1 and CDR2 are GTSNPN and SVGIG (reference sequence). For the CDR3, the DNA is TGTGCCTGGAGTGTGAAGAGCTCTGGAAACACCATATATTTT. It codes for CAWSVKSSGNTIYF.

This clone was detected once. The chain recombines TRBV4-1 with TRBJ1-1; unclear D gene. The CDR3 totals 12 residues. Germline V gene lookup returns CDR1 MGHRA and CDR2 YSYEKL. The germline V and J ends were trimmed by 0 bases and 10 bases, with 9 bases remaining between them. The CDR3 bases are TGCGCCAGCAGCCAAGAGGGCCACGGAGCTTTCTTT. This gives the protein CASSQEGHGAFF.